This T cell receptor (beta chain) was sequenced for a study of T cell responses to AZD1222 COVID-19 vaccine. Worth noting for this clone: Its antigen is not known.

General study findings and limits: Mapped onto spike, vaccine-associated CD4 TCRs spanned it and were dominant at 160-218 and 743-854. Breadth and depth of Spike-specific TCRs rose after two AZD1222 doses. Nearly half of spike-specific TCRs reportedly target unmutated variant regions. The sample set comprised mostly white British donors with more females, and clonal diversity was possibly underestimated.

The repertoire was sequenced with immunoSEQ multiplex PCR; TCRdb's copy has only in-frame clones and lacks some. Of under 200,000 clones in the sample, 94% were seen once. Specimen: peripheral blood, collected on day 0 of AZD1222 vaccination. The sequence came from an adult in good health.

CDR3 nucleotide sequence: TGTGCCAGCAGCGCCTACCAGGGACCCGAAGTGGGTGGCTACACCTTC. It codes for CASSAYQGPEVGGYTF. The genes are TRBV9 and TRBJ1-2, with D tentatively TRBD1 (5 bases). This CDR3 region has 16 residues. The V and J ends lost 3 bases and 7 bases respectively, with 22 bases between them. In germline, CDR1 is SGDLS, CDR2 YYNGEE.